This T cell receptor beta chain came from a study of blood T cell repertoires in COVID-19. The overall study: Acute and convalescent COVID-19 samples came from the United States, Italy and Spain. Nucleic acid was either cDNA or gDNA, and it came from T cells, B-cell-depleted T cells, or PBMCs.

CDR1 and CDR2 from the germline V gene are SNHLY and FYNNEI. The germline V and J ends were trimmed by 10 bases and 2 bases, with 21 bases remaining between them. CDR3 length: 15 residues. In the original analysis: From reference gene primer amplification, estimates of nucleated cell counts were derived. Method: immunoSEQ multiplex PCR; TCRdb's copy keeps in-frame clones and lacks some. That table supplies the V and J calls and clone size; D and trimming were determined from the DNA. Of more than 15,000 clones listed, 87% are singletons. This clone came up once. The rearrangement uses TRBV2 and TRBJ2-7; no reliable D call. This sequence originates from a human donor with active COVID-19. The donor label of this sample is uncertain. Sequencing was carried out using peripheral blood. The CDR3 sequence is CAIVQSKFLTYEQYF. The DNA of the CDR3 is TGTGCCATTGTACAGTCTAAGTTCCTAACCTACGAGCAGTACTTC. Full variable domain (remainder filled in from reference TRBV2 and TRBJ2-7): EPEVTQTPSHQVTQMGQEVILRCVPISNHLYFYWYRQILGQKVEFLVSFYNNEISEKSEIFDDQFSVERPDGSNFTLKIRSTKLEDSAMYFCAIVQSKFLTYEQYFGPGTRLTVT.